The source of this TCR beta chain is a study of CXCR3-negative and CXCR3-positive naive CD8 T cells. In the case of this clonotype: Antigen specificity is unknown.

Findings and limits, study-wide: The study found more hydrophobic TRB CDR3s in CXCR3-positive naive cells than in CXCR3-negative naive cells.

The CDR3 extends over 12 amino acids. Libraries were UMI-labeled 5' RACE TRB cDNA. TCRdb re-analyzed the 5' RACE reads; it lists each CDR3 protein once, without DNA. This repertoire includes under 8,000 distinct CDR3 sequences. The source of this sequence is a human donor in good health. Some clones in this sample may be carry-over from other donors' samples. This chain connects TRBV12-3 or TRBV12-4 to TRBJ2-1. The sequenced sample was naive CXCR3+ CD8+ T cells from blood. Subset indicated: CD45RO-CCR7+CD27+CD95- naive CD8+ T cells expressing CXCR3 (TNR3+). The CDR3 sequence: CASSFGWNEQFF.